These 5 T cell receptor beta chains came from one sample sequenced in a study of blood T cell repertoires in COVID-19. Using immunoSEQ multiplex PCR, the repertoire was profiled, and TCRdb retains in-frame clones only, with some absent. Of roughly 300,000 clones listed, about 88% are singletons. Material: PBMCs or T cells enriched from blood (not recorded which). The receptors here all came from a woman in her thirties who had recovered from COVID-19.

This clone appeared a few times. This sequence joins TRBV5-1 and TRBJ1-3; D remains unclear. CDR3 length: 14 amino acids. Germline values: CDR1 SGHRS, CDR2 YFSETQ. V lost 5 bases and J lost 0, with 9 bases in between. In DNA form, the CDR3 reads TGCGCCAGCAGTCAAAGCCTCTCTGGAAACACCATATATTTT. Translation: CASSQSLSGNTIYF. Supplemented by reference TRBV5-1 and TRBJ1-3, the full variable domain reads KAGVTQTPRYLIKTRGQQVTLSCSPISGHRSVSWYQQTPGQGLQFLFEYFSETQRNKGNFPGRFSGRQFSNSRSEMNVSTLELGDSALYLCASSQSLSGNTIYFGEGSWLTVV.

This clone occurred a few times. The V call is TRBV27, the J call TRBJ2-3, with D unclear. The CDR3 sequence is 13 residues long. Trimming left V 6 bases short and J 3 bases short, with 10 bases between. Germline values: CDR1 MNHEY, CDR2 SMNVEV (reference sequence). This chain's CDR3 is CASSFGPTDTQYF. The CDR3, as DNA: TGTGCCAGCAGCTTTGGGCCGACAGATACGCAGTATTTT.

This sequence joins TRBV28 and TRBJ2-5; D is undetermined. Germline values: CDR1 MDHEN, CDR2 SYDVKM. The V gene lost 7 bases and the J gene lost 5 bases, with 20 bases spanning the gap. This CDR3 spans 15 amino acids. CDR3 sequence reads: CASTPQSRPSETQYF. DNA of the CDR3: TGTGCCAGCACCCCCCAAAGCCGCCCCTCCGAGACCCAGTACTTC.

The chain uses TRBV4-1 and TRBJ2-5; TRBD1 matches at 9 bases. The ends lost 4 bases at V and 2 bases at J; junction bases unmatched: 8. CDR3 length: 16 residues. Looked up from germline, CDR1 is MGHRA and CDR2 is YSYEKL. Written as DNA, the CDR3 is TGCGCCAGCAGCCGGCAGGACAGGGGCCCTCAAGAGACCCAGTACTTC. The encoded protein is CASSRQDRGPQETQYF.

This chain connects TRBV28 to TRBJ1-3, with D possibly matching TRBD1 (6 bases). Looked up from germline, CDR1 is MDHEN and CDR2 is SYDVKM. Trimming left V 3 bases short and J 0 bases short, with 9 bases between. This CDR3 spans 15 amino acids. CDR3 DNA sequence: TGTGCCAGCAGTTTCAGGGGTGTCTCTGGAAACACCATATATTTT. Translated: CASSFRGVSGNTIYF.